Below, 2 T cell receptor beta chains from the same sample are listed, as sequenced in a study of T cell repertoires in aging, cancer and after chemotherapy. TCR beta rearrangements were amplified from peripheral blood genomic DNA. A mixed TRB-A/B primer pool amplified rearranged TRB by multiplex touch-down PCR. Each CDR3 protein gets one entry after TCRdb re-called the multiplex PCR reads with MiXCR. The table shows 2,000 to 2,500 distinct CDR3 sequences, with about 25% occurring only once. Material: blood. The receptors derive from a human donor with a solid tumor.

By share of the sample, this clonotype is large. V is TRBV6-5 and J is TRBJ2-5; 7 bases align to TRBD1. Germline trimming cut 6 bases from V and 5 bases from J; bases unmatched to any gene: 18. This CDR3 spans 17 amino acids. Germline loops: CDR1 MNHEY, CDR2 SVGAGI. This CDR3 is CASSPTTPTGYEETQYF. As DNA, the CDR3 is TGTGCCAGCAGCCCTACCACCCCGACAGGGTACGAGGAGACCCAGTACTTC.

A remark on this clonotype: This may stem from a read error, because a much larger clone lies one nucleotide away. The gene calls are TRBV6-5 and TRBJ2-7, with a possible D match to TRBD2 (7 bases). Germline assignment: CDR1 MNHEY and CDR2 SVGAGI. The CDR3 runs 14 residues. The CDR3 DNA sequence: TGTGCCAGCAGTTCCAAACAGGGAGGGTACGGGCAGTACTTC. This encodes CASSSKQGGYGQYF.